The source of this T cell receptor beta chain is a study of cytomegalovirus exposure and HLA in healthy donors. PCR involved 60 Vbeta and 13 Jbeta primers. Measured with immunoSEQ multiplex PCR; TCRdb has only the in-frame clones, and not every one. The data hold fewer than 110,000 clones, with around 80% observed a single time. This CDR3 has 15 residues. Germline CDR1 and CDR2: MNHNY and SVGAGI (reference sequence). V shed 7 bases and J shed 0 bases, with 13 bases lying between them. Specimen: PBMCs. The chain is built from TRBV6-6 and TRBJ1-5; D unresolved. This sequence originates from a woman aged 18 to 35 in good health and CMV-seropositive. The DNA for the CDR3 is TGTGCCAGCACCAACTCGGGGTCTAGCAATCAGCCCCAGCATTTT. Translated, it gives CASTNSGSSNQPQHF.